The table lists the clone carrying this T cell receptor beta chain with a count of one. The data belong to a study of blood T cell repertoires in COVID-19. The germline gives CDR1 GTSNPN, CDR2 SVGIG (reference sequence). Trimming left V 5 bases short and J 3 bases short, with 10 bases between. The CDR3 runs 13 residues. Using immunoSEQ multiplex PCR, the repertoire was profiled, and TCRdb retains in-frame clones only, with some absent. The data contain under 300,000 clones, roughly nine tenths of them singletons. The receptor was isolated from a man between 60 and 70 years old with acute or convalescent COVID-19. The specimen sequenced was peripheral blood. The chain employs TRBV30 and TRBJ2-2, with a tentative D call TRBD1 (6 bases). The CDR3 nucleotides read TGTGCCTGGTCAGGGGCCTACACCGGGGAGCTGTTTTTT. Its translation is CAWSGAYTGELFF.